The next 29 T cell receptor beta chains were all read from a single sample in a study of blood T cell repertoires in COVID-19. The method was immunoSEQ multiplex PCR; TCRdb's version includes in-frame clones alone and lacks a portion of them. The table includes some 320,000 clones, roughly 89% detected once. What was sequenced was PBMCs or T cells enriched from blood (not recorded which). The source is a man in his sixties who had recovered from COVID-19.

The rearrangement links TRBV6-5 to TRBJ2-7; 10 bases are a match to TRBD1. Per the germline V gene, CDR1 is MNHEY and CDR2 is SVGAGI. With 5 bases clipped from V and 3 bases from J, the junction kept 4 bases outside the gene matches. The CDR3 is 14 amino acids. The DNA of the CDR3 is TGTGCCAGCAGTAACCGGGACAGGGGCTACGAGCAGTACTTC. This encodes CASSNRDRGYEQYF.

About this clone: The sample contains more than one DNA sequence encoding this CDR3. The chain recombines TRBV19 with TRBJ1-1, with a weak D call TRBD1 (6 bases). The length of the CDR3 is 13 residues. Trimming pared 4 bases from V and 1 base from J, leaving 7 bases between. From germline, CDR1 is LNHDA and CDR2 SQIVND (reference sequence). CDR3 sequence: CASSTQGNTEAFF. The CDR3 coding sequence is TGTGCCAGTAGTACACAGGGGAACACTGAAGCTTTCTTT.

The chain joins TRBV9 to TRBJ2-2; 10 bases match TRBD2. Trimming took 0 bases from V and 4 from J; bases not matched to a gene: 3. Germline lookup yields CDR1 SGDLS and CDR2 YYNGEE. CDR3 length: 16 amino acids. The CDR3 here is CASSVVSSGSTGELFF. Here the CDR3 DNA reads TGTGCCAGCAGCGTAGTGTCTAGCGGGAGCACCGGGGAGCTGTTTTTT.

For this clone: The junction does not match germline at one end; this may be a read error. In DNA form, the CDR3 reads TGCGCCAGCAGCTTGGCGACATTAAATAACTCACCCCTCCACTTT. Its protein product is CASSLATLNNSPLHF. The chain joins TRBV5-1 to TRBJ1-6; D gene ambiguous. This CDR3 is built from 15 residues. Germline assignment: CDR1 SGHRS and CDR2 YFSETQ.

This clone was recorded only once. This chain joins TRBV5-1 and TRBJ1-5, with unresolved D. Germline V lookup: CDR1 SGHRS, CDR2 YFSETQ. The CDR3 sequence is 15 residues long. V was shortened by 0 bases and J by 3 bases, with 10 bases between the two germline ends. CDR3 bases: TGCGCCAGCAGCTTGGATCTACAGCACAATCAGCCCCAGCATTTT. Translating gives CASSLDLQHNQPQHF.

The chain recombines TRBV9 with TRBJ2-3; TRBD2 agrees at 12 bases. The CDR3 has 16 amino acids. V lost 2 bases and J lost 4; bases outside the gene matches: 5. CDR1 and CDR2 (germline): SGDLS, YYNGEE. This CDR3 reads CASSVSSGRVPDTQYF. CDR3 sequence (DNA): TGTGCCAGCAGCGTGTCTAGCGGGAGGGTCCCAGATACGCAGTATTTT.

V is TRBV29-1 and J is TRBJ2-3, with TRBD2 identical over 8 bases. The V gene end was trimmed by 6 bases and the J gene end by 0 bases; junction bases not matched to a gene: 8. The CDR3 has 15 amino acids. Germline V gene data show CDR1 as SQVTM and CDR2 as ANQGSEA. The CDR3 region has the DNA TGCAGCGTCGCCTTTGGCGGGAGGAGCACAGATACGCAGTATTTT. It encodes CSVAFGGRSTDTQYF.

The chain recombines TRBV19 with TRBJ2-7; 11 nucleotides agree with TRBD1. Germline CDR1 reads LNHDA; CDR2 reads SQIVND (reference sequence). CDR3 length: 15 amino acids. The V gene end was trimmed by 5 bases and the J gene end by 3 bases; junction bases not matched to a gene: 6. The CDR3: CASSGAGTGGYEQYF. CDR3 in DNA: TGTGCCAGTAGTGGGGCAGGGACAGGGGGCTACGAGCAGTACTTC.

CDR3 sequence reads: CASSIWEGSSDEQFF. CDR3 DNA sequence: TGTGCCAGCAGTATCTGGGAGGGGTCAAGCGATGAGCAGTTCTTC. The rearrangement joins TRBV6-5 to TRBJ2-1, with 7 nucleotides matching TRBD2. This CDR3 contains 15 residues. The junction had 12 bases not matched to a gene; V was cut back by 5 bases and J by 8 bases. Per the germline V gene, CDR1 is MNHEY and CDR2 is SVGAGI.

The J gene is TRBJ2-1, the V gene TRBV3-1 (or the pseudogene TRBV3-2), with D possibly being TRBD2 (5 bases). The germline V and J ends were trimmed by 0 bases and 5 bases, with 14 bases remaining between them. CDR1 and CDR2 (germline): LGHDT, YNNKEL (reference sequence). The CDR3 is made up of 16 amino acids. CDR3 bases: TGTGCCAGCAGCCAAGAAAAATGTAGGGAGCACAATGAGCAGTTCTTC. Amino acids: CASSQEKCREHNEQFF.

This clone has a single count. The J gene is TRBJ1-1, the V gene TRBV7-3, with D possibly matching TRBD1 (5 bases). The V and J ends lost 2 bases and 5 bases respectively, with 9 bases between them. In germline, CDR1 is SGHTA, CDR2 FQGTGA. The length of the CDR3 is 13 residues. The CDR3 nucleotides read TGTGCCAGCAGCTTATTCCCAGGGACTGAAGCTTTCTTT. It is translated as CASSLFPGTEAFF.

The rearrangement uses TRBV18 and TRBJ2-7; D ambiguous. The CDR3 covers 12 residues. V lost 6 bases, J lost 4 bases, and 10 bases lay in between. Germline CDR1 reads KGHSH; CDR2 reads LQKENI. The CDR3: CASSPNWYEQYF. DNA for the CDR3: TGTGCCAGCTCCCCAAACTGGTACGAGCAGTACTTC.

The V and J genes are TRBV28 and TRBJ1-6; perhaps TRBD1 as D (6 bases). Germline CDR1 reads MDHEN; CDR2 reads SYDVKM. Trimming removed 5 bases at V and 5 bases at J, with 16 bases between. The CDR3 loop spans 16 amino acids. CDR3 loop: CASSLHPGQNNSPLHF. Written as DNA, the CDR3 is TGTGCCAGCAGTCTCCACCCGGGACAAAATAATTCACCCCTCCACTTT.

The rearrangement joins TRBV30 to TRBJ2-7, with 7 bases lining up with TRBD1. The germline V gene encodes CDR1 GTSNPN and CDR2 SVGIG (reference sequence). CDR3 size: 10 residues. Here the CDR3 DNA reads TGTGTAGGGGGCAGTTACGAGCAGTACTTC. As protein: CVGGSYEQYF.

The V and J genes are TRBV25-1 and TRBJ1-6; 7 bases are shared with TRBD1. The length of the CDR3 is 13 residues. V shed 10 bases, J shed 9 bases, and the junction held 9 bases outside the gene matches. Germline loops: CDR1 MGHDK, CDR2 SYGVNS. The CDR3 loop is CATQGSGSSPLHF. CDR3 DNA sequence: TGTGCCACACAGGGGAGTGGGTCTTCACCCCTCCACTTT.

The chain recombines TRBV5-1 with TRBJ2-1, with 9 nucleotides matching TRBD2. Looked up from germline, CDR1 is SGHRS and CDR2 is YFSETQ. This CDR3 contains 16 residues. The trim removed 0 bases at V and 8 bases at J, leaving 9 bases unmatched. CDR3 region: CASSLAASGIADEQFF. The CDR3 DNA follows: TGCGCCAGCAGCTTGGCGGCTAGCGGGATCGCCGATGAGCAGTTCTTC.

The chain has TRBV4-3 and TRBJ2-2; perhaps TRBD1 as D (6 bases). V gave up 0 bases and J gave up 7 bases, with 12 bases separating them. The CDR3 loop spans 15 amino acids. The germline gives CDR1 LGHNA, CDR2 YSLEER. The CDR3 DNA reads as TGCGCCAGCAGCCAAGACAGGGGCGACGACGGGGAGCTGTTTTTT. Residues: CASSQDRGDDGELFF.

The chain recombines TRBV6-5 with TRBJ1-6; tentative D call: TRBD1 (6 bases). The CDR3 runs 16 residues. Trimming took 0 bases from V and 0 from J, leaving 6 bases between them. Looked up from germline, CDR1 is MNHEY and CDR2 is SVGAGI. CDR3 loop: CASSYSGGSYNSPLHF. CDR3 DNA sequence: TGTGCCAGCAGTTACTCAGGGGGCTCCTATAATTCACCCCTCCACTTT.

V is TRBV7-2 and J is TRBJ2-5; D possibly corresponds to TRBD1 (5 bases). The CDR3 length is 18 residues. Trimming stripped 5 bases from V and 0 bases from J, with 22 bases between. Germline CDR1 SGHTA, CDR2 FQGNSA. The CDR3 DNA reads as TGTGCCAGCAGCCCCCTGGGGTTTTCGACAGTTTACCAAGAGACCCAGTACTTC. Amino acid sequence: CASSPLGFSTVYQETQYF.

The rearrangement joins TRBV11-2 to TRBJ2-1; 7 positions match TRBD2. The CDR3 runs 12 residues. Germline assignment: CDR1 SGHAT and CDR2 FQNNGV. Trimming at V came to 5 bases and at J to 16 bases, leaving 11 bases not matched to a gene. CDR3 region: CASSPYGPGGFF. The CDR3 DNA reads TGTGCCAGCAGCCCGTACGGTCCGGGAGGTTTCTTC.

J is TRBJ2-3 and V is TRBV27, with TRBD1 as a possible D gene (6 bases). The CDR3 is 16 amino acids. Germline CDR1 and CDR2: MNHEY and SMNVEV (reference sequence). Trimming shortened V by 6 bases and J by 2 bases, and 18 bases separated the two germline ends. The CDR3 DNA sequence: TGTGCCAGCAGACCACGACGGGACACGCTCACAGATACGCAGTATTTT. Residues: CASRPRRDTLTDTQYF.

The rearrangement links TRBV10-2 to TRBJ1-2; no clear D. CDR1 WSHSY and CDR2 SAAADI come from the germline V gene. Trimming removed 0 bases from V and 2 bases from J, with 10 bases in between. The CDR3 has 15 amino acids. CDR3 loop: CASSESPGRNYGYTF. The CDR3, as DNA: TGCGCCAGCAGTGAGTCGCCCGGCAGGAACTATGGCTACACCTTC.

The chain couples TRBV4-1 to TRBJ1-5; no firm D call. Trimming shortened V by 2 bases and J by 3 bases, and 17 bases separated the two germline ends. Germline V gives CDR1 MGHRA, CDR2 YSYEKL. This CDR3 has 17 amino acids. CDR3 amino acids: CASSQSLAARNNQPQHF. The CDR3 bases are TGCGCCAGCAGCCAAAGCCTGGCAGCGAGGAACAATCAGCCCCAGCATTTT.

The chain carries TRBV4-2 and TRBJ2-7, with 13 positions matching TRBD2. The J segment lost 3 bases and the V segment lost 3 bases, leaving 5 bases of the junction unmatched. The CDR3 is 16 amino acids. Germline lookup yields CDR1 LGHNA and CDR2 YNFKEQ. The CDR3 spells CASSQATSGRVYEQYF. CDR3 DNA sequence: TGTGCCAGCAGCCAGGCCACTAGCGGGAGGGTCTACGAGCAGTACTTC.

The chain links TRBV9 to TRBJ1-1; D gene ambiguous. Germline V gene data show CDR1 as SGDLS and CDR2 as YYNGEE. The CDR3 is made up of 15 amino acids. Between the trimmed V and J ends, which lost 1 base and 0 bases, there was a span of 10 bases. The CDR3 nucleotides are TGTGCCAGCAGCGTACAGGCTCTCATGAACACTGAAGCTTTCTTT. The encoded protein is CASSVQALMNTEAFF.

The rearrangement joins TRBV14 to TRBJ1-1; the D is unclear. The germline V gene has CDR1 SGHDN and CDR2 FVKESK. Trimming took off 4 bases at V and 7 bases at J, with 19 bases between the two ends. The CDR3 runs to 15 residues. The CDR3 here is CASSRSGIAGVEAFF. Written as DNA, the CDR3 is TGTGCCAGCAGCCGGTCAGGTATTGCGGGCGTTGAAGCTTTCTTT.

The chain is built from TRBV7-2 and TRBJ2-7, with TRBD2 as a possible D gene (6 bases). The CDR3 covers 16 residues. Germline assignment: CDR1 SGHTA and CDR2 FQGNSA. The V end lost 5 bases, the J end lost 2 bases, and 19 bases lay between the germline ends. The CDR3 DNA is TGTGCCAGCAGCCACCCCCTAGCGATACTTACCTACGAGCAGTACTTC. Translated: CASSHPLAILTYEQYF.

CDR3 loop: CASTLTQANGSPLHF. The CDR3 bases are TGCGCCAGCACCTTAACACAGGCTAATGGTTCACCCCTCCACTTT. The J gene is TRBJ1-6, the V gene TRBV5-1; D possibly corresponds to TRBD1 (5 bases). The CDR3 is 15 residues long. Trimming shortened V by 6 bases and J by 9 bases, and 19 bases separated the two germline ends. Looked up from germline, CDR1 is SGHRS and CDR2 is YFSETQ.

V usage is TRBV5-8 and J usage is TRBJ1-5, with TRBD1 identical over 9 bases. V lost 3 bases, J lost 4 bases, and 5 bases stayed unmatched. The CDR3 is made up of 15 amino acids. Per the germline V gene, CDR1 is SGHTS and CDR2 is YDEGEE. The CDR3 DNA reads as TGTGCCAGCAGCTGGGACAGGGCGGGTAATCAGCCCCAGCATTTT. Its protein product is CASSWDRAGNQPQHF.